The entry below describes one TCR beta chain. Its antigen is still unknown. Profiled with immunoSEQ multiplex PCR; TCRdb holds only in-frame clones, not every one. The table lists approximately 2,000,000 clones, around 95% of them singletons. The entry originates in a study of shared clonotypes between healthy human individuals. General observations from the study: Since donors were few, the genetic and exposure-history diversity represented was limited.

It was CD45RO-negative cells, positively selected for CCR7, that made up naive CD8 cells, with terminally differentiated effector memory CD45RA+ cells excluded. Trimming left V 8 bases short and J 5 bases short, with 7 bases between. Germline lookup yields CDR1 MDHEN and CDR2 SYDVKM. The CDR3 contains 10 residues. The sample consisted of naive CD8+ T cells from PBMCs. This chain links TRBV28 with TRBJ2-7; no clear D gene. The receptor was isolated from a man between 18 and 29 years old in good health. Some clones in this sample may be carry-over from other donors' samples. CDR3 in amino acids: CASARNEQYF. The CDR3, as DNA: TGTGCCAGCGCCCGAAACGAGCAGTACTTC.